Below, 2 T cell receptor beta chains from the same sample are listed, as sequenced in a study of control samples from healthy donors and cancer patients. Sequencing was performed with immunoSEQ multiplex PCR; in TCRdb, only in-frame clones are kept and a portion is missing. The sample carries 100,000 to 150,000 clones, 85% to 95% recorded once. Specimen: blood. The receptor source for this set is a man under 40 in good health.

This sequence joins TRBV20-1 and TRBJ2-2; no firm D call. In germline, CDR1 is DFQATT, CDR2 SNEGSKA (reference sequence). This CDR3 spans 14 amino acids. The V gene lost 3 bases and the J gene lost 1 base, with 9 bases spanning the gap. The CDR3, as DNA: TGCAGTGCTAGTGGCCACGGGAACACCGGGGAGCTGTTTTTT. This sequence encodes CSASGHGNTGELFF.

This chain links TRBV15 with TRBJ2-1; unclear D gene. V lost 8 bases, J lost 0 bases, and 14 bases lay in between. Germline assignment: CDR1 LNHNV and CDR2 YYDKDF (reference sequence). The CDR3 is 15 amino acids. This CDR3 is CATASVASSYNEQFF. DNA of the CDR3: TGTGCCACCGCCTCAGTGGCTAGCTCCTACAATGAGCAGTTCTTC.